This T cell receptor beta chain was sequenced during a study of shared clonotypes between healthy human individuals. Findings of the study overall: Owing to a small donor count, the genetic and exposure-history diversity represented was limited. Clonotypes shared by all four donors outscored non-shared clonotypes in generation probability.

Genomic DNA (from each subset) was split evenly across several immunoSEQ plates. Method: immunoSEQ multiplex PCR; TCRdb's copy keeps in-frame clones and lacks some. The profile covers hundreds of thousands of clones, with almost 97% appearing a single time and about 0.06% taken by the ten largest. Germline values: CDR1 SNHLY, CDR2 FYNNEI. Trimming removed 8 bases from V and 1 base from J, with 12 bases in between. This CDR3 spans 14 amino acids. In its sample, this clone was seen once. Its antigen remains unidentified. The donors, healthy adults who were HIV-negative, had experienced no recent acute infections or vaccinations.

This receptor was obtained from a woman aged 25 to 39 in good health. The specimen sequenced was naive CD4+ T cells sorted from blood. Stated subset: CD45RA+ positively selected. This rearrangement joins TRBV2 to TRBJ1-3, with D tentatively TRBD1 (6 bases). CDR3 nucleotide sequence: TGTGCCAGCCGCCCGGGGGCGTCTGGAAACACCATATATTTT. This translates into CASRPGASGNTIYF.